Given below is one T cell receptor (beta chain) in context. The data were taken from a study of blood T cell repertoires in COVID-19. Study information: The study drew acute and convalescent COVID-19 samples from the United States, Italy and Spain. PBMCs, B-cell-depleted T cells, or T cells provided the cDNA or gDNA that made up the material.

Per germline, CDR1 SNHLY and CDR2 FYNNEI. The CDR3 has 13 amino acids. The V end lost 7 bases, the J end lost 0 bases, and 8 bases lay between the germline ends. Produced via immunoSEQ multiplex PCR; TCRdb's table is partial and in-frame only. The sample includes fewer than 200,000 clones, 80% to 90% of them seen just once. It was during active infection that Seattle patients were enrolled and then longitudinally followed. The chain couples TRBV2 to TRBJ2-3; D possibly corresponds to TRBD2 (5 bases). This clonotype was obtained from a woman aged 70 to 79 with COVID-19, enrolled during active disease. The specimen was peripheral blood. The CDR3 DNA reads as TGTGCCAGCACTAGGACTAGCACAGATACGCAGTATTTT. Protein: CASTRTSTDTQYF.